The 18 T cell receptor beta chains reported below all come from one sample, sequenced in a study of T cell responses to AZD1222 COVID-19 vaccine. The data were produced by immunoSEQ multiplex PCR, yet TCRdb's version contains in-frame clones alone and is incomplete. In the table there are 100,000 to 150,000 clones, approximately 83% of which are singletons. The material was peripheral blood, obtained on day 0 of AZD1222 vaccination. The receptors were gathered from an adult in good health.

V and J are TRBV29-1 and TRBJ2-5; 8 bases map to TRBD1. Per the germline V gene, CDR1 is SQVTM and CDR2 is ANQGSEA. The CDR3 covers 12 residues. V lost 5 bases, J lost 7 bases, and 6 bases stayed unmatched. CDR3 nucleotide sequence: TGCAGCGTTACTCAGGGGGCGGGGACCCAGTACTTC. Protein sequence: CSVTQGAGTQYF.

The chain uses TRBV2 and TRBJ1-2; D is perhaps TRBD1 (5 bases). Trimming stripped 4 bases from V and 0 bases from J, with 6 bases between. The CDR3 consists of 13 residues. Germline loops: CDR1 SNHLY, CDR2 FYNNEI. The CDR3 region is CASSVGANYGYTF. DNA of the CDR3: TGTGCCAGCAGTGTAGGGGCTAACTATGGCTACACCTTC.

CDR3 DNA sequence: TGTGCCAGCAGCTACCAAGACAGGGCGAGCGGGGAGCTGTTTTTT. It specifies CASSYQDRASGELFF. J is TRBJ2-2 and V is TRBV9; 7 bases map to TRBD1. CDR1 is SGDLS, CDR2 YYNGEE, per germline. CDR3 length: 15 amino acids. V shed 4 bases and J 7 bases; nucleotides not matched to a gene: 10.

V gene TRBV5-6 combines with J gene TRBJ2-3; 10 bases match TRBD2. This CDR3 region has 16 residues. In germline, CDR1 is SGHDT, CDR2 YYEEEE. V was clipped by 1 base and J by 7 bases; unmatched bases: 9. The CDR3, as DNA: TGTGCCAGCAGCTTGAGAGTAGCGGGGGGTCACCATACGCAGTATTTT. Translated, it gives CASSLRVAGGHHTQYF.

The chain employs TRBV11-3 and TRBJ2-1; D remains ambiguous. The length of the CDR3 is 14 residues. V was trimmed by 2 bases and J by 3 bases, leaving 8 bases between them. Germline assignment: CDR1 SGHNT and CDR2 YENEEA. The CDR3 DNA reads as TGTGCCAGCAGCTTACGACACCTCTACAATGAGCAGTTCTTC. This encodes CASSLRHLYNEQFF.

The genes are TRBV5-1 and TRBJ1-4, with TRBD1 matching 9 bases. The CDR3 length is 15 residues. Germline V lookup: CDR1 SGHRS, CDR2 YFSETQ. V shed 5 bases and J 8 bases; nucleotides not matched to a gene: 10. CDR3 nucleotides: TGCGCCAGCAGTTTACAACAGGGGGCCGGGGAAAAACTGTTTTTT. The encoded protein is CASSLQQGAGEKLFF.

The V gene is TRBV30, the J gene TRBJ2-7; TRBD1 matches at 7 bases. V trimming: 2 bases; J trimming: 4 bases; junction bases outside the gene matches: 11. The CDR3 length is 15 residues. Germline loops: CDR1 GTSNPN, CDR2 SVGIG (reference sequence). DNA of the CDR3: TGTGCCTGGAGTCCTCGTGTGTCAGGGGGTTACGAGCAGTACTTC. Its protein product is CAWSPRVSGGYEQYF.

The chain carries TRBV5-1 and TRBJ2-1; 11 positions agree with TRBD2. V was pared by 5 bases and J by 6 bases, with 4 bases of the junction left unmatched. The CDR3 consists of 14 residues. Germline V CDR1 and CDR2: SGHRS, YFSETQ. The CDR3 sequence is CASRSSGRTNEQFF. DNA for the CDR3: TGCGCCAGCAGATCTAGCGGGAGGACCAATGAGCAGTTCTTC.

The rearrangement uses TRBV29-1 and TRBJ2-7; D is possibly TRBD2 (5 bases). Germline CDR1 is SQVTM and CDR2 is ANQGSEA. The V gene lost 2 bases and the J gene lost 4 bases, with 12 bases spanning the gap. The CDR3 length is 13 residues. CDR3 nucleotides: TGCAGCGTTGAAACCGGGAACCAATACGAGCAGTACTTC. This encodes CSVETGNQYEQYF.

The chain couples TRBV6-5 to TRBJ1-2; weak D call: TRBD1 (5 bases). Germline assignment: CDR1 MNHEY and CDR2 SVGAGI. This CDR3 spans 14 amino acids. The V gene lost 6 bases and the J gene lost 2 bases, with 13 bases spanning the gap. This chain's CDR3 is CASRSGTRNYGYTF. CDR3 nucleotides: TGTGCCAGCAGGTCAGGGACCCGCAACTATGGCTACACCTTC.

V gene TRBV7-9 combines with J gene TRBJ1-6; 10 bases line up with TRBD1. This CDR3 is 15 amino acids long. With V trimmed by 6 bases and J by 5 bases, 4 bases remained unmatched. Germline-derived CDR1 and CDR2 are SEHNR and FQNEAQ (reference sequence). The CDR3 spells CASRPGTGDNSPLHF. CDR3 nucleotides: TGTGCCAGCAGGCCTGGGACAGGGGATAATTCACCCCTCCACTTT.

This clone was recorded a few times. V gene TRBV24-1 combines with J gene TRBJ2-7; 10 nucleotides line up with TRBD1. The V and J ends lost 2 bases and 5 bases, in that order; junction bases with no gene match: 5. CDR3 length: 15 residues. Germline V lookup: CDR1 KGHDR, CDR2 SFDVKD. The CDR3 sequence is CATSDSGQGTNEQYF. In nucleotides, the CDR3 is TGTGCCACCAGTGATTCGGGACAGGGGACCAACGAGCAGTACTTC.

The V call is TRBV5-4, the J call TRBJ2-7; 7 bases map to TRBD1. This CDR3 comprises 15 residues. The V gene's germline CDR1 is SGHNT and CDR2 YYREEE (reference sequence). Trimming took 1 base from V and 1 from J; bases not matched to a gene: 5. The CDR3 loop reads CASSLRAGGSYEQYF. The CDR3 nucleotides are TGTGCCAGCAGCTTGCGGGCAGGGGGATCCTACGAGCAGTACTTC.

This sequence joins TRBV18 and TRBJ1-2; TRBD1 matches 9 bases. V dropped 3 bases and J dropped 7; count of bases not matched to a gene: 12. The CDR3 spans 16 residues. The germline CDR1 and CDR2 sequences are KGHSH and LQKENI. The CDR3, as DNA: TGTGCCAGCTCACCGTCGGGAGCACAGGGGGCCTTTGGCTACACCTTC. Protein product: CASSPSGAQGAFGYTF. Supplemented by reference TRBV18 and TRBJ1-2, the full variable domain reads NAGVMQNPRHLVRRRGQEARLRCSPMKGHSHVYWYRQLPEEGLKFMVYLQKENIIDESGMPKERFSAEFPKEGPSILRIQQVVRGDSAAYFCASSPSGAQGAFGYTFGSGTRLTVV.

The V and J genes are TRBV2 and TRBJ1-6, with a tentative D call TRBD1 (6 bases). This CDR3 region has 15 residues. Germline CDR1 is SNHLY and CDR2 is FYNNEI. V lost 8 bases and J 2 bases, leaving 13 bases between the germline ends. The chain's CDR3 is CASGTQGTYNSPLHF. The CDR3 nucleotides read TGTGCCAGCGGAACACAGGGAACCTATAATTCACCCCTCCACTTT.

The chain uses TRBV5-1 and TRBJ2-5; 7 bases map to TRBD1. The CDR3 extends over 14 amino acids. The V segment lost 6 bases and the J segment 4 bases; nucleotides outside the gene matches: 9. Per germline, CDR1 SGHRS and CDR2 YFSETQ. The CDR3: CASTKRQGLETQYF. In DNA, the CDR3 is TGCGCCAGCACCAAAAGACAGGGTTTAGAGACCCAGTACTTC.

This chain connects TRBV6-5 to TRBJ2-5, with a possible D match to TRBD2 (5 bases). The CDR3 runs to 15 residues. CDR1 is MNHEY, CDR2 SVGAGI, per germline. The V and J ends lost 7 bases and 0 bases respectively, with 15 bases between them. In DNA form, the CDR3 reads TGTGCCAGCAAGAGGGAAGCGCCCTACCAAGAGACCCAGTACTTC. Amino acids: CASKREAPYQETQYF.

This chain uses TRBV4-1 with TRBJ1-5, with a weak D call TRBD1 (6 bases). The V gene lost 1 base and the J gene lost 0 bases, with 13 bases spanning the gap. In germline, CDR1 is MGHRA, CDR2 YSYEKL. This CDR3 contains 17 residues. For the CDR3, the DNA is TGCGCCAGCAGCCAAGGAGGACAGATGTATAGCAATCAGCCCCAGCATTTT. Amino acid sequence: CASSQGGQMYSNQPQHF.